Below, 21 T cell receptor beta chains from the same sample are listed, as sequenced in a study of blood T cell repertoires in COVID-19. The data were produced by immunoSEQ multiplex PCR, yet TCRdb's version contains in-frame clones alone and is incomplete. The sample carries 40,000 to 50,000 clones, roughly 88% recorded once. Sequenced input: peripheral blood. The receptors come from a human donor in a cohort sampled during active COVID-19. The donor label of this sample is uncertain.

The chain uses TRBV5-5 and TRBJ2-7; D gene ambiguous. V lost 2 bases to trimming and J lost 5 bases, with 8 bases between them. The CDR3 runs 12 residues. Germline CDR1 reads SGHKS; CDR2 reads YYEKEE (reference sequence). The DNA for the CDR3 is TGTGCCAGCAGCTTCCGGTTAGACGAGCAGTACTTC. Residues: CASSFRLDEQYF.

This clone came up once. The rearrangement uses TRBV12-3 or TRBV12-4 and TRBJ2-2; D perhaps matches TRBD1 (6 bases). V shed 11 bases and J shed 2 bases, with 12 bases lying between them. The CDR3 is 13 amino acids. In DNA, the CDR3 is TGTGCCGGTCAGGACAGTAACACCGGGGAGCTGTTTTTT. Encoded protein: CAGQDSNTGELFF.

The CDR3 DNA follows: TGCAGCGCGCGAGGAGGGAGCTCCTACAATGAGCAGTTCTTC. Protein sequence: CSARGGSSYNEQFF. V and J are TRBV29-1 and TRBJ2-1; TRBD2 is a possible D gene (6 bases). The V gene's germline CDR1 is SQVTM and CDR2 ANQGSEA. This CDR3 has 14 residues. The V gene lost 7 bases and the J gene lost 0 bases, with 13 bases spanning the gap.

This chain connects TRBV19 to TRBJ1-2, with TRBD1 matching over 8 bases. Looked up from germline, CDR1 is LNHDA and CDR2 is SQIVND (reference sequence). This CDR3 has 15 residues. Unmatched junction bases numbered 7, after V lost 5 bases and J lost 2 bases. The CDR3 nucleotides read TGTGCCAGTAGTCTTCCCCAGGGGGCGAACTATGGCTACACCTTC. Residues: CASSLPQGANYGYTF. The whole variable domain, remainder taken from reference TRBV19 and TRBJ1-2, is DGGITQSPKYLFRKEGQNVTLSCEQNLNHDAMYWYRQDPGQGLRLIYYSQIVNDFQKGDIAEGYSVSREKKESFPLTVTSAQKNPTAFYLCASSLPQGANYGYTFGSGTRLTVV.

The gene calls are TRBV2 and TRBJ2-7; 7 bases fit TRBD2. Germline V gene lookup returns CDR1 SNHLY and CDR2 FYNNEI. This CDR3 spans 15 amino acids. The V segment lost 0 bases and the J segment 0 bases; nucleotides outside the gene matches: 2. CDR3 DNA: TGTGCCAGCAGTGAAGCGGGAGGGATCTCCTACGAGCAGTACTTC. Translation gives CASSEAGGISYEQYF.

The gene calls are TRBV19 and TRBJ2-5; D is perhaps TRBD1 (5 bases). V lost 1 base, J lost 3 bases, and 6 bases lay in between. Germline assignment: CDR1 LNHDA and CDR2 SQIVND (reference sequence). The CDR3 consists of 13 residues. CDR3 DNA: TGTGCCAGTAGTATAGGGGGCGAAGAGACCCAGTACTTC. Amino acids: CASSIGGEETQYF.

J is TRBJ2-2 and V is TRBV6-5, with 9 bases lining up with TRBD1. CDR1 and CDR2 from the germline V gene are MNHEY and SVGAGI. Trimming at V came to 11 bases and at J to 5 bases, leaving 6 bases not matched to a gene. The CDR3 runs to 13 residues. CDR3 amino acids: CAGGTGRTGELFF. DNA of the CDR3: TGTGCCGGGGGGACAGGGCGGACCGGGGAGCTGTTTTTT.

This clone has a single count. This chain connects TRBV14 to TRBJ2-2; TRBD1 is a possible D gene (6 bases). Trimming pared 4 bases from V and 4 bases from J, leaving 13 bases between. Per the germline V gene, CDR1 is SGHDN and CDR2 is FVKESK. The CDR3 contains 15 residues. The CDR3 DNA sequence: TGTGCCAGCAGCCGATCGACAGGTTCCACCGGGGAGCTGTTTTTT. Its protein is CASSRSTGSTGELFF.

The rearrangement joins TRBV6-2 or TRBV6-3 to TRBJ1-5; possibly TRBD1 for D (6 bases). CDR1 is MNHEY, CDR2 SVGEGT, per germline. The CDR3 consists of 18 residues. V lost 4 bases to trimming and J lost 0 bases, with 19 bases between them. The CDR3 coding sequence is TGTGCCAGCAGTTCGGGGACACCGATAGGGAATAGCAATCAGCCCCAGCATTTT. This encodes CASSSGTPIGNSNQPQHF.

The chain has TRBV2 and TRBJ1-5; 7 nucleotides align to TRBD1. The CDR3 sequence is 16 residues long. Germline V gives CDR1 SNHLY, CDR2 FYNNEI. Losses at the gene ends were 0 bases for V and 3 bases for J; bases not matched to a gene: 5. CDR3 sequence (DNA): TGTGCCAGCAGTGAAGCTCGGGGACAGTTCAATCAGCCCCAGCATTTT. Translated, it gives CASSEARGQFNQPQHF. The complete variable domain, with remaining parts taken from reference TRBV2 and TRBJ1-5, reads EPEVTQTPSHQVTQMGQEVILRCVPISNHLYFYWYRQILGQKVEFLVSFYNNEISEKSEIFDDQFSVERPDGSNFTLKIRSTKLEDSAMYFCASSEARGQFNQPQHFGDGTRLSIL.

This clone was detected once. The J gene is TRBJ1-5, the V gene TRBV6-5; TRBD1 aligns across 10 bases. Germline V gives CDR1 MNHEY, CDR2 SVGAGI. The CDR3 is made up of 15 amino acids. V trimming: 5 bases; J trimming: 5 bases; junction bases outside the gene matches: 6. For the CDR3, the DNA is TGTGCCAGCAGTCTAGACGGACAGGGGGATCAGCCCCAGCATTTT. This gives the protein CASSLDGQGDQPQHF.

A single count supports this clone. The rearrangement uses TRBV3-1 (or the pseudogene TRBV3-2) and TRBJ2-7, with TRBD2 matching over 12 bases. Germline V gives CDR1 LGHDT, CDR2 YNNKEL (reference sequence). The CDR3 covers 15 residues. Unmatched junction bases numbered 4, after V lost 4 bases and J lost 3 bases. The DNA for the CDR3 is TGTGCCAGCAGCCTTAAACTAGCGGGGGGCTACGAGCAGTACTTC. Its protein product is CASSLKLAGGYEQYF.

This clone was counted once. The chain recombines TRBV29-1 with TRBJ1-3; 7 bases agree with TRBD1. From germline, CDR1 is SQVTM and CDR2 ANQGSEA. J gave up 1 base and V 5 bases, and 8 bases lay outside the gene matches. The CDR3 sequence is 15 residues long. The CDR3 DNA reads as TGCAGCGTTTTGAGGGTGACAGGGTCTGGAAACACCATATATTTT. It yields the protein CSVLRVTGSGNTIYF.

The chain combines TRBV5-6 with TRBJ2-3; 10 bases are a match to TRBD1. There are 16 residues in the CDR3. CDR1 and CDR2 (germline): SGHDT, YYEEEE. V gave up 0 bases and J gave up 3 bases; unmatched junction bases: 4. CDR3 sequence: CASSLGQGARTDTQYF. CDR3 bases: TGTGCCAGCAGCTTGGGACAGGGGGCGCGGACAGATACGCAGTATTTT.

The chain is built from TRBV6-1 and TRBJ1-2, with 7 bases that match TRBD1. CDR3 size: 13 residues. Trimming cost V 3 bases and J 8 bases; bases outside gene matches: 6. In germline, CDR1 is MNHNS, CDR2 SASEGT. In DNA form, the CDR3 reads TGTGCCAGCAGTGATTACAGGGGACGCGGCTACACCTTC. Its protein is CASSDYRGRGYTF.

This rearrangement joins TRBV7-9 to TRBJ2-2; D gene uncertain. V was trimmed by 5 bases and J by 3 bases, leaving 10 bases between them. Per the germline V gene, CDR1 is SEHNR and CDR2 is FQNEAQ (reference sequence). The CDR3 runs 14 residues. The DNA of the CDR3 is TGTGCCAGCAGCCCGGTTCTGGACACCGGGGAGCTGTTTTTT. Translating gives CASSPVLDTGELFF.

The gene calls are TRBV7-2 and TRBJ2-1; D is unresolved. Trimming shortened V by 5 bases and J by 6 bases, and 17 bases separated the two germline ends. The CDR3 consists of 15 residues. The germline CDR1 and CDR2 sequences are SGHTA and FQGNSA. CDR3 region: CASSPTGSPVNEQFF. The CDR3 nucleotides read TGTGCCAGCAGCCCCACGGGTTCTCCAGTCAATGAGCAGTTCTTC.

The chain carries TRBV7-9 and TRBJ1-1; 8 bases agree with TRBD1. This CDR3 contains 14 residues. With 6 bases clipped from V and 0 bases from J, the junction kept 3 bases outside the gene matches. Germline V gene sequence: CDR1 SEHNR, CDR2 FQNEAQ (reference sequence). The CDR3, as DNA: TGTGCCAGCAGTGACAGGGGATTGAACACTGAAGCTTTCTTT. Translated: CASSDRGLNTEAFF.

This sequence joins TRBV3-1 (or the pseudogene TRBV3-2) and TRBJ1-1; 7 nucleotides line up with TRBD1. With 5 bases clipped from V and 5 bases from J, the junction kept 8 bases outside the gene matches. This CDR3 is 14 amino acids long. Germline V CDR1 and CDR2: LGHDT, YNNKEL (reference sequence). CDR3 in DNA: TGTGCCAGCAGCGTTGACAGGGTGTGGACTGAAGCTTTCTTT. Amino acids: CASSVDRVWTEAFF.

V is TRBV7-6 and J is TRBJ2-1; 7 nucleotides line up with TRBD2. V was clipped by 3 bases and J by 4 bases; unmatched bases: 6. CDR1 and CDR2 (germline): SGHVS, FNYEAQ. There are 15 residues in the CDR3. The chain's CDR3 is CASSFRGEGYNEQFF. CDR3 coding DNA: TGTGCCAGCAGCTTTCGCGGGGAGGGTTACAATGAGCAGTTCTTC.

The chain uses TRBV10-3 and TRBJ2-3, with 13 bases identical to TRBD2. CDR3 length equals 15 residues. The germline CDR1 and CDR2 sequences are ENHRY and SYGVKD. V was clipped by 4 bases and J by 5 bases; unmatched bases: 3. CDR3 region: CAISGLAGGQDTQYF. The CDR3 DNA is TGTGCCATCAGTGGACTAGCGGGGGGTCAAGATACGCAGTATTTT.